A single sample is the source of the 5 T cell receptor beta chains below, sequenced in a study of vaccination and CD4 T cells after COVID-19. Treatment specified: roughly 10-day PBMC culture with coronavirus spike peptide pools or control peptides (ViraFEST assay). Their antigens remain unidentified. The study sequenced cultured CD4+ T cell DNA using the Oncomine TCR Beta short-read assay. Each CDR3 protein is one row after TCRdb ran MiXCR on the PCR reads. Of around 22,000 distinct CDR3 sequences listed, 30% to 35% are singletons. Sequenced sample: cultured CD4+ T cells from blood. These receptor sequences come from a human donor with COVID-19.

This clonotype was picked up a small number of times. The J gene is TRBJ2-2, the V gene TRBV28; TRBD2 matches at 10 bases. CDR3 length: 16 amino acids. Germline trimming cut 6 bases from V and 2 bases from J; bases unmatched to any gene: 6. CDR1 and CDR2 from the germline V gene are MDHEN and SYDVKM. The CDR3 coding sequence is TGTGCCAGCAGATCCCGACTAGCGGGTAACACCGGGGAGCTGTTTTTT. As protein: CASRSRLAGNTGELFF.

In this sample, this clonotype turned up a few times. The rearrangement joins TRBV11-3 to TRBJ2-2, with D tentatively TRBD1 or TRBD2 (6 bases each). The length of the CDR3 is 15 residues. Per the germline V gene, CDR1 is SGHNT and CDR2 is YENEEA. V was clipped by 3 bases and J by 3 bases, with 11 bases between them. The CDR3 region is CASSFGGLDTGELFF. DNA for the CDR3: TGTGCCAGCAGCTTTGGGGGGCTGGACACCGGGGAGCTGTTTTTT. The full variable domain, its missing parts supplied by reference TRBV11-3 and TRBJ2-2, is EAGVVQSPRYKIIEKKQPVAFWCNPISGHNTLYWYLQNLGQGPELLIRYENEEAVDDSQLPKDRFSAERLKGVDSTLKIQPAELGDSAVYLCASSFGGLDTGELFFGEGSRLTVL.

The chain couples TRBV6-4 to TRBJ2-3; 9 positions agree with TRBD2. The CDR3 extends over 15 amino acids. Trimming cost V 4 bases and J 2 bases; bases outside gene matches: 4. From germline, CDR1 is MRHNA and CDR2 SNTAGT. CDR3 in amino acids: CASSVGGGDTDTQYF. As DNA, the CDR3 is TGTGCCAGCAGTGTTGGCGGGGGGGACACAGATACGCAGTATTTT.

The genes are TRBV19 and TRBJ1-3; possible D gene TRBD1, 6 bases. Germline V lookup: CDR1 LNHDA, CDR2 SQIVND (reference sequence). The CDR3 runs 15 residues. The germline V and J ends were trimmed by 6 bases and 0 bases, with 12 bases remaining between them. CDR3 bases: TGTGCCAGTAGCGGACAGCTCTCCTCTGGAAACACCATATATTTT. Translated, it gives CASSGQLSSGNTIYF.

This chain joins TRBV7-2 and TRBJ1-2, with D tentatively TRBD1 (5 bases). V dropped 3 bases and J dropped 6 bases, with 20 bases sitting between them. From germline, CDR1 is SGHTA and CDR2 FQGNSA. The CDR3 consists of 16 residues. The CDR3 region is CASSLGTAEKGDGYTF. CDR3 nucleotides: TGTGCCAGCAGCTTGGGAACCGCCGAGAAAGGGGATGGCTACACCTTC.